This is a list of T cell receptor beta chains from one sample in a study of vaccination and CD4 T cells after COVID-19. TCRdb re-derived calls from the PCR reads in MiXCR, one entry per CDR3 protein. Among about 18,000 distinct CDR3 sequences, 56% were seen once, and the ten largest hold around 8%. These TCRs are of unknown antigen specificity. The sequenced sample consisted of CD4+ T cells from blood, cultured in vitro. These receptors all come from a human donor who had recovered from COVID-19. CDR3s include the opening cysteine and the closing phenylalanine or tryptophan. D genes are given only for firm matches. Clone sizes are given selectively: once, few, many, or a class where the clone is expanded.

>14|TRBV6-2/TRBV6-3|-|TRBJ1-5|-
CASSYLQENQPQHF
TGTGCCAGCAGTTACCTCCAGGAAAATCAGCCCCAGCATTTT
>14|TRBV19|-|TRBJ2-2|-
CASSKVPAAGELFF
TGTGCCAGTAGTAAGGTCCCTGCCGCCGGGGAGCTGTTTTTT
>12|TRBV20-1|-|TRBJ1-1|few
CSARQPNTEAFF
TGCAGTGCTAGACAGCCGAACACTGAAGCTTTCTTT
>15|TRBV27|-|TRBJ2-4|-
CASSLSMGTKNIQYF
TGTGCCAGCAGTTTATCGATGGGGACCAAAAACATTCAGTACTTC
>18|TRBV24-1|TRBD2|TRBJ2-5|-
CATSGGTSGSSSQETQYF
TGTGCCACCAGTGGGGGAACTAGCGGGAGCTCTTCCCAAGAGACCCAGTACTTC
>13|TRBV7-6|TRBD1|TRBJ1-1|-
CASSLTGDTEAFF
TGTGCCAGCAGCCTGACAGGGGACACTGAAGCTTTCTTT
>15|TRBV2|-|TRBJ1-1|few
CASSGEGGGGTEAFF
TGTGCCAGCAGTGGGGAGGGAGGAGGGGGCACTGAAGCTTTCTTT
>13|TRBV15|-|TRBJ2-5|once
CATSRDPTETQYF
TGTGCCACCAGCAGAGATCCCACGGAGACCCAGTACTTC
>15|TRBV5-1|TRBD1|TRBJ1-5|-
CASSSGTGGNQPQHF
TGCGCCAGCAGTTCCGGGACAGGGGGCAATCAGCCCCAGCATTTT
>14|TRBV7-2|TRBD1|TRBJ2-7|once
CASGLETGHYEQYF
TGTGCCAGCGGCTTAGAGACAGGGCACTACGAGCAGTACTTC
>16|TRBV19|-|TRBJ2-2|few
CASSPLGRVGTGELFF
TGTGCCAGTAGTCCGCTTGGCAGGGTGGGCACCGGGGAGCTGTTTTTT
>14|TRBV10-1|-|TRBJ1-6|few
CASSEGGGNSPLHF
TGCGCCAGCAGTGAGGGTGGAGGGAATTCACCCCTCCACTTT
>13|TRBV5-1|-|TRBJ1-2|few
CASSDPRDYGYTF
TGCGCCAGCTCTGACCCGCGGGACTATGGCTACACCTTC
>15|TRBV2|TRBD1|TRBJ1-5|-
CASSEQGVSNQPQHF
TGTGCCAGCAGTGAACAGGGGGTTAGCAATCAGCCCCAGCATTTT
>15|TRBV20-1|TRBD2|TRBJ2-7|-
CSASGAGAFSYEQYF
TGCAGTGCTAGTGGTGCGGGAGCCTTCTCCTACGAGCAGTACTTC
>15|TRBV6-1|TRBD1|TRBJ1-4|-
CASSTNQGARGKLFF
TGTGCCAGCAGTACAAACCAGGGGGCGCGGGGAAAACTGTTTTTT
>12|TRBV10-3|-|TRBJ1-5|-
CAISSPSQPQHF
TGTGCCATCAGCTCCCCAAGTCAGCCCCAGCATTTT
>17|TRBV5-6|-|TRBJ1-6|-
CASSSVTPGPNNSPLHF
TGTGCCAGCAGCTCCGTTACCCCGGGGCCCAATAATTCACCCCTCCACTTT
>13|TRBV7-3|-|TRBJ2-1|-
CASSFQRDNEQFF
TGTGCCAGCAGCTTCCAGCGGGACAATGAGCAGTTCTTC
>16|TRBV7-2|TRBD2|TRBJ2-3|-
CASSYLAGVSTDTQYF
TGTGCCAGCAGTTACCTAGCGGGGGTTAGCACAGATACGCAGTATTTT
>14|TRBV10-2|-|TRBJ1-4|-
CASSETTTNEKLFF
TGCGCCAGCAGTGAGACAACGACTAATGAAAAACTGTTTTTT
>15|TRBV7-7|-|TRBJ1-1|-
CASSPITGRGTEAFF
TGTGCCAGCAGCCCCATAACAGGGCGAGGCACTGAAGCTTTCTTT
>16|TRBV24-1|TRBD1|TRBJ1-5|few
CATSDLTGGPNQPQHF
TGTGCCACCAGTGATTTGACAGGGGGACCCAATCAGCCCCAGCATTTT
>13|TRBV2|-|TRBJ1-1|-
CASSVQGNTEAFF
TGTGCCAGCAGTGTCCAGGGGAACACTGAAGCTTTCTTT
>16|TRBV19|-|TRBJ2-2|-
CASSGGPKANTGELFF
TGTGCCAGTAGTGGGGGACCGAAAGCGAACACCGGGGAGCTGTTTTTT
>15|TRBV6-2/TRBV6-3|-|TRBJ1-2|-
CASSYSMRGNRAYTF
TGTGCCAGCAGTTACTCGATGCGGGGCAATAGGGCCTACACCTTC
>14|TRBV14|-|TRBJ1-2|few
CASSLGRVAYGYTF
TGTGCCAGCAGCCTTGGCAGGGTGGCCTATGGCTACACCTTC
>12|TRBV2|-|TRBJ1-2|-
CASKQGAGGYTF
TGTGCCAGCAAGCAGGGAGCGGGAGGCTACACCTTC
>15|TRBV20-1|TRBD2|TRBJ2-1|-
CSAGTSGSLRNEQFF
TGCAGTGCTGGGACTAGCGGGTCTCTACGCAATGAGCAGTTCTTC
>13|TRBV7-2|-|TRBJ1-3|-
CASNLGSGNTIYF
TGTGCCAGCAACCTTGGGTCTGGAAACACCATATATTTT
>17|TRBV6-5|TRBD1|TRBJ1-2|-
CASSYSSGTGGSYGYTF
TGTGCCAGCAGTTACTCATCCGGGACAGGGGGGAGCTATGGCTACACCTTC
>16|TRBV12-2|-|TRBJ2-3|-
CASRLSAQGRTDTQYF
TGTGCAAGTCGCTTATCGGCCCAGGGGCGCACAGATACGCAGTATTTT
>14|TRBV19|-|TRBJ1-4|-
CATGEETVNEKLFF
TGTGCCACGGGAGAGGAGACAGTCAATGAAAAACTGTTTTTT
>13|TRBV5-4|TRBD1|TRBJ2-7|-
CASSLWDRVEQYF
TGTGCCAGCAGCTTGTGGGACAGGGTCGAGCAGTACTTC
>15|TRBV20-1|TRBD2|TRBJ2-3|-
CSARWGLAGANTQYF
TGCAGTGCTAGATGGGGACTAGCGGGAGCAAATACGCAGTATTTT
>14|TRBV18|-|TRBJ1-5|once
CASSPDRYNQPQHF
TGTGCCAGCTCACCGGACAGATACAATCAGCCCCAGCATTTT
>14|TRBV7-9|TRBD2|TRBJ2-1|-
CASSPGTSGSKQFF
TGTGCCAGCAGTCCCGGGACTAGCGGGAGCAAGCAGTTCTTC
>16|TRBV7-9|-|TRBJ1-5|-
CASSSWALGSNQPQHF
TGTGCCAGCAGCTCCTGGGCCCTGGGAAGCAATCAGCCCCAGCATTTT
>12|TRBV11-2|-|TRBJ2-7|-
CASSRNLYEQYF
TGTGCCAGCAGCCGGAACCTCTACGAGCAGTACTTC
>14|TRBV6-1|TRBD1|TRBJ1-1|-
CASRYGQGNTEAFF
TGTGCCAGCAGATATGGACAGGGCAACACTGAGGCTTTCTTT
>10|TRBV29-1|-|TRBJ1-1|-
CSVGDREAFF
TGCAGCGTTGGGGACCGTGAAGCTTTCTTT
>18|TRBV6-5|TRBD2|TRBJ2-7|-
CASSYSPPGVAGMYEQYF
TGTGCCAGCAGTTACTCACCTCCCGGTGTAGCGGGAATGTACGAGCAGTACTTC
>12|TRBV12-3/TRBV12-4|-|TRBJ1-2|-
CASSWGREGYTF
TGTGCCAGCAGTTGGGGACGGGAAGGCTACACCTTC
>13|TRBV7-2|-|TRBJ2-5|few
CASSPRQAETQYF
TGTGCCAGCAGTCCAAGACAGGCGGAGACCCAGTACTTC
>14|TRBV7-3|-|TRBJ2-3|-
CASSLNPGTDTQYF
TGTGCCAGCAGCTTAAACCCGGGCACAGATACGCAGTATTTT
>13|TRBV5-1|-|TRBJ2-3|-
CASSRGGTDTQYF
TGCGCCAGCAGCAGGGGGGGCACAGATACGCAGTATTTT
>13|TRBV10-3|-|TRBJ2-5|-
CAINGRLQETQYF
TGTGCCATCAATGGACGGCTCCAAGAGACCCAGTACTTC
>17|TRBV15|TRBD2|TRBJ2-7|few
CATSYTGASGISYEQYF
TGTGCCACCAGCTATACTGGAGCTAGCGGGATCTCCTACGAGCAGTACTTC
>15|TRBV27|TRBD2|TRBJ2-3|-
CASSPGLAGTDTQYF
TGTGCCAGCAGCCCGGGACTAGCGGGCACAGATACGCAGTATTTT
>13|TRBV20-1|-|TRBJ1-5|-
CSAKSSSNQPQHF
TGCAGTGCCAAATCCTCTAGCAATCAGCCCCAGCATTTT
>13|TRBV2|TRBD1|TRBJ2-5|-
CASTRGLGETQYF
TGTGCCAGCACCAGGGGGCTGGGAGAGACCCAGTACTTC